Reported below is one T cell receptor beta chain. Its specificity is not known. The record originates from a study of T cell responses to AZD1222 COVID-19 vaccine. Study-level findings and limits: Compared with day 0, the breadth and depth of the Spike-specific TCR repertoire rose significantly after two doses of AZD1222. Females made up more of the donors, who were largely white British, and clonal diversity may have come out too low. Just five to seven AZD1222 recipients tested seropositive at baseline. Repertoires were obtained only post-peak T cell response.

Data came from immunoSEQ multiplex PCR; TCRdb stores just in-frame clones and leaves some out. This sample has 130,000 or so clones, with around 94% found just once. Germline V lookup: CDR1 MNHEY, CDR2 SVGAGI. With 0 bases clipped from V and 8 bases from J, the junction kept 4 bases outside the gene matches. The CDR3 contains 15 residues. Sequenced material: peripheral blood, taken on day 0 of AZD1222 vaccination. The rearrangement uses TRBV6-5 and TRBJ1-6; 7 bases fit TRBD1. The TCR comes from an adult in good health. This CDR3 is CASSYSTGRDSPLHF. CDR3 in DNA: TGTGCCAGCAGTTACTCGACAGGGAGGGATTCACCCCTCCACTTT.